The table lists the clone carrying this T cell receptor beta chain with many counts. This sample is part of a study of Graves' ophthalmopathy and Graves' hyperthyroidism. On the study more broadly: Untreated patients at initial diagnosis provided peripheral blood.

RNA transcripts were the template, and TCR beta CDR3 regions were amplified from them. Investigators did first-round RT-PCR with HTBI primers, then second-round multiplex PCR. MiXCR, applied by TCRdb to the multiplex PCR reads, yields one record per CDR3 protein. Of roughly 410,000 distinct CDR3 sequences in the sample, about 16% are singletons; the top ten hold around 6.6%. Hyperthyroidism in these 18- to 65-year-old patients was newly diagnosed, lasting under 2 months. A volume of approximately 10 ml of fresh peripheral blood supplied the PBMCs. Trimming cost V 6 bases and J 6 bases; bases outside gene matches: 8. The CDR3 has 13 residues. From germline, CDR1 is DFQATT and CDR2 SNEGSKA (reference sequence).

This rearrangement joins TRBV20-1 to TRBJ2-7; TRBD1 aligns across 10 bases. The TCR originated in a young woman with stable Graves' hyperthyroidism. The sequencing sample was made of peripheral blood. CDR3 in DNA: TGCAGTGCCCACCGGACAGGGGGGGGCGAGCAGTACTTC. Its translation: CSAHRTGGGEQYF.